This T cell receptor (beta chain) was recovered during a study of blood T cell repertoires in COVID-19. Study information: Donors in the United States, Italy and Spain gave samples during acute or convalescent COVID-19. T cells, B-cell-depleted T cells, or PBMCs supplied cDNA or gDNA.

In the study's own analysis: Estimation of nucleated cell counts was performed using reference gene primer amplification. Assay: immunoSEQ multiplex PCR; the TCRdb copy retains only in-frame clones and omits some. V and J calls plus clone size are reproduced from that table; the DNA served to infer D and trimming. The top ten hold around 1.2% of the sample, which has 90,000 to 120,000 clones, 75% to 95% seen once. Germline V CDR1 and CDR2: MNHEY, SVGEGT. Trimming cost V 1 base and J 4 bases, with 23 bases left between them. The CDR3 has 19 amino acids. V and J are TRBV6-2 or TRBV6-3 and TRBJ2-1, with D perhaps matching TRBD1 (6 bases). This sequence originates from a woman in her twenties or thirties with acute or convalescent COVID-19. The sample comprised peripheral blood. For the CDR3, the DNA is TGTGCCAGCAGTTACTTTGGGACAACGAACCCCGGGGATTACAATGAGCAGTTCTTC. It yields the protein CASSYFGTTNPGDYNEQFF.